This T cell receptor beta chain stems from a study of T-cell reconstitution after alpha-beta-depleted transplantation in children. A TCRbeta library incorporating unique molecular identifiers was prepared. TCRdb recomputed calls from the PCR reads with MiXCR, one row per CDR3 protein. The sample holds around 200,000 distinct CDR3 sequences, roughly a tenth seen once. This clonotype was counted many times. The CDR3 loop spans 17 amino acids. Germline V CDR1 and CDR2: SNHLY, FYNNEI. Germline trimming cut 4 bases from V and 6 bases from J; bases unmatched to any gene: 12. The sequences come from PBMCs from the stem cell graft donor, collected from the stem cell graft. The V call is TRBV2, the J call TRBJ1-6; 7 bases map to TRBD1. This receptor was identified in a human donor who donated a stem cell graft to a child with acute lymphoblastic leukemia. The CDR3 bases are TGTGCCAGCAGTGCGACAGGGAACCATGGGGGTAATTCACCCCTCCACTTT. Translating it yields CASSATGNHGGNSPLHF.